These 24 T cell receptor beta chains were all obtained from the same sample, sequenced in a study of T cell responses to AZD1222 COVID-19 vaccine. Method: immunoSEQ multiplex PCR; TCRdb's copy keeps in-frame clones and lacks some. This sample has roughly 78,000 clones; 82% occur once, and the top ten carry about 3%. Sequenced here: peripheral blood, sampled on day 0 of AZD1222 vaccination. These TCRs come from an adult in good health.

This clone appeared once. DNA for the CDR3: TGTGCCAGCGGTCGCAGAGATGGCTACACCTTC. Its translation is CASGRRDGYTF. The chain has TRBV28 and TRBJ1-2, with D hard to call. The CDR3 runs 11 residues. V gave up 8 bases and J gave up 6 bases, with 10 bases separating them. Germline V gene sequence: CDR1 MDHEN, CDR2 SYDVKM.

The gene calls are TRBV12-5 and TRBJ1-3; D might be TRBD1 (6 bases). Per the germline V gene, CDR1 is LGHNT and CDR2 is FRNRAP. This CDR3 region has 14 residues. Trimming took off 7 bases at V and 7 bases at J, with 17 bases between the two ends. CDR3 DNA sequence: TGTGCTAGTGTTTCGGACAGCGCTCCCAACACCATATATTTT. This encodes CASVSDSAPNTIYF.

This chain joins TRBV5-1 and TRBJ1-4; D ambiguous. V was shortened by 5 bases and J by 0 bases, with 8 bases between the two germline ends. Germline values: CDR1 SGHRS, CDR2 YFSETQ. The length of the CDR3 is 14 residues. CDR3 nucleotides: TGCGCCAGCAGGGGATCTGCAACTAATGAAAAACTGTTTTTT. Amino acid sequence: CASRGSATNEKLFF.

CDR3 residues: CATSRDRLAEGGEQFF. CDR3 sequence (DNA): TGTGCCACCAGCAGAGATCGGTTAGCGGAGGGGGGTGAGCAGTTCTTC. The chain is built from TRBV15 and TRBJ2-1; D might be TRBD1 or TRBD2, each matching 6 bases. This CDR3 is built from 16 residues. Germline CDR1 LNHNV, CDR2 YYDKDF (reference sequence). The germline V and J ends were trimmed by 0 bases and 9 bases, with 18 bases remaining between them.

This chain connects TRBV11-3 to TRBJ1-4, with a possible D match to TRBD1 (5 bases). Trimming removed 5 bases from V and 8 bases from J, with 15 bases in between. Germline values: CDR1 SGHNT, CDR2 YENEEA. The CDR3 contains 14 residues. As DNA, the CDR3 is TGTGCCAGCAGCCCGACAGAGGAAGGGGAAAAACTGTTTTTT. Translation: CASSPTEEGEKLFF.

This sequence joins TRBV6-5 and TRBJ2-3, with a possible D match to TRBD1 (6 bases). There are 16 residues in the CDR3. Between the trimmed V and J ends, which lost 3 bases and 2 bases, there was a span of 15 bases. CDR1 and CDR2 (germline): MNHEY, SVGAGI. CDR3 in DNA: TGTGCCAGCAGTTATCGTGAGGGGGACGCCACAGATACGCAGTATTTT. Its translation: CASSYREGDATDTQYF.

This clone was observed a few times. This chain uses TRBV4-1 with TRBJ1-5, with 10 bases fitting TRBD1. The CDR3 consists of 14 residues. Germline CDR1 is MGHRA and CDR2 is YSYEKL. With 5 bases clipped from V and 4 bases from J, the junction kept 2 bases outside the gene matches. CDR3 residues: CASSRQGANQPQHF. CDR3 in DNA: TGCGCCAGCAGCAGACAGGGGGCGAATCAGCCCCAGCATTTT.

The chain links TRBV28 to TRBJ2-4; D perhaps matches TRBD1 (5 bases). Germline values: CDR1 MDHEN, CDR2 SYDVKM. The CDR3 covers 16 residues. V lost 5 bases, J lost 0 bases, and 14 bases lay in between. The CDR3 region is CASSLQGTIAKNIQYF. The CDR3 DNA reads as TGTGCCAGCAGTCTCCAGGGTACTATAGCCAAAAACATTCAGTACTTC.

The V and J genes are TRBV21-1 and TRBJ2-3; the D segment call TRBD2 is taken from the table without a DNA check. TRBV21-1 is classified as a pseudogene. The CDR3 runs 16 residues. Here the CDR3 reads CASSKVETSGRDTQYF. CDR3 bases: TGTGCCAGCAGCAAAGTCGAGACTAGCGGGAGAGATACGCAGTATTTT.

This clone has just one count. The rearrangement joins TRBV5-8 to TRBJ1-5, with unresolved D. Trimming took 0 bases from V and 7 from J, leaving 14 bases between them. The germline CDR1 and CDR2 sequences are SGHTS and YDEGEE. This CDR3 comprises 15 residues. The chain's CDR3 is CASSLEGAGRQPQHF. The CDR3 coding sequence is TGTGCCAGCAGCTTGGAGGGAGCGGGCAGGCAGCCCCAGCATTTT. The whole variable domain, remainder taken from reference TRBV5-8 and TRBJ1-5, is EAGVTQSPTHLIKTRGQQATLRCSPISGHTSVYWYQQALGLGLQFLLWYDEGEERNRGNFPPRFSGRQFPNYSSELNVNALELEDSALYLCASSLEGAGRQPQHFGDGTRLSIL.

The chain has TRBV6-5 and TRBJ1-1; D is unresolved. This CDR3 has 11 amino acids. The germline gives CDR1 MNHEY, CDR2 SVGAGI. V was pared by 2 bases and J by 8 bases, with 6 bases between. The CDR3: CASSYGAEAFF. The CDR3 bases are TGTGCCAGCAGTTACGGAGCCGAAGCTTTCTTT.

This clone was seen a handful of times. The CDR3 nucleotides are TGCGCCAGCAGCCCAAAGATGACAGGGGATGGCTATGGCTACACCTTC. It codes for CASSPKMTGDGYGYTF. The genes are TRBV4-1 and TRBJ1-2, with 8 bases that match TRBD1. Germline CDR1 reads MGHRA; CDR2 reads YSYEKL. Trimming cost V 4 bases and J 4 bases; bases outside gene matches: 11. The CDR3 spans 16 residues.

The chain combines TRBV11-2 with TRBJ1-3; weak D call: TRBD1 (5 bases). V lost 5 bases, J lost 2 bases, and 13 bases lay in between. From germline, CDR1 is SGHAT and CDR2 FQNNGV. The CDR3 length is 15 residues. CDR3 nucleotides: TGTGCCAGCAGCCCTACCCAGGGTACTGGAAACACCATATATTTT. Its translation: CASSPTQGTGNTIYF.

The V gene is TRBV15, the J gene TRBJ2-5; D is perhaps TRBD2 (5 bases). Per the germline V gene, CDR1 is LNHNV and CDR2 is YYDKDF (reference sequence). This CDR3 is built from 13 residues. V dropped 5 bases and J dropped 4 bases, with 11 bases sitting between them. The CDR3 sequence is CATSSRGGETQYF. The CDR3 coding sequence is TGTGCCACCAGCTCCCGGGGTGGAGAGACCCAGTACTTC.

CDR3 nucleotides: TGTGCCAGCAGTGACGAGCCCGACTTTAATGAAAAACTGTTTTTT. Encoded protein: CASSDEPDFNEKLFF. The chain has TRBV2 and TRBJ1-4; D remains ambiguous. Germline V gene data show CDR1 as SNHLY and CDR2 as FYNNEI. V was cut by 3 bases and J by 4 bases, with 12 bases left in between. The CDR3 runs 15 residues.

The chain couples TRBV9 to TRBJ1-2; TRBD1 might be the D (5 bases). V lost 0 bases, J lost 6 bases, and 18 bases lay in between. CDR3 length: 16 amino acids. Germline V gene data show CDR1 as SGDLS and CDR2 as YYNGEE. CDR3 DNA sequence: TGTGCCAGCAGCGTAGGTATGGGGCCAGGCGAGGATGGCTACACCTTC. Amino acid sequence: CASSVGMGPGEDGYTF.

This chain links TRBV5-1 with TRBJ2-5, with 9 bases identical to TRBD1. The CDR3 runs 15 residues. The trim removed 0 bases at V and 4 bases at J, leaving 4 bases unmatched. The germline V gene encodes CDR1 SGHRS and CDR2 YFSETQ. Here the CDR3 reads CASSLDGTGLETQYF. CDR3 bases: TGCGCCAGCAGCTTGGATGGGACAGGGCTAGAGACCCAGTACTTC.

The gene calls are TRBV19 and TRBJ1-1; tentatively, D is TRBD1 (5 bases). Germline V gene lookup returns CDR1 LNHDA and CDR2 SQIVND (reference sequence). V dropped 7 bases and J dropped 5 bases, with 17 bases sitting between them. The CDR3 is 14 residues long. The CDR3, as DNA: TGTGCCAGTACCCCTGGACATTATGGGACTGAAGCTTTCTTT. It yields the protein CASTPGHYGTEAFF.

CDR3 DNA sequence: TGTGCCAGCTCACCAGGCCGGGACTCATATGGCTACACCTTC. This codes for CASSPGRDSYGYTF. This chain joins TRBV18 and TRBJ1-2, with D tentatively TRBD1 (5 bases). V was shortened by 2 bases and J by 5 bases, with 12 bases between the two germline ends. The CDR3 covers 14 residues. Germline CDR1 and CDR2: KGHSH and LQKENI.

V and J are TRBV27 and TRBJ1-6; D gene ambiguous. The CDR3 length is 12 residues. Germline V gene sequence: CDR1 MNHEY, CDR2 SMNVEV (reference sequence). Trimming took 5 bases from V and 6 from J, leaving 5 bases between them. The CDR3 protein is CASSPINSPLHF. The CDR3 DNA reads TGTGCCAGCAGTCCCATTAATTCACCCCTCCACTTT.

The chain employs TRBV6-1 and TRBJ2-1, with TRBD2 matching 13 bases. The junction had 8 bases not matched to a gene; V was cut back by 1 base and J by 8 bases. CDR1 MNHNS and CDR2 SASEGT come from the germline V gene. The CDR3 consists of 17 residues. CDR3 DNA sequence: TGTGCCAGCAGTGAAGGGACTAGCGGGAGTATTTTGGATGAGCAGTTCTTC. Encoded protein: CASSEGTSGSILDEQFF.

This clone occurred once. For the CDR3, the DNA is TGTGCCAGCGGGGCCGGGACTAGCGTCTACAATGAGCAGTTCTTC. This codes for CASGAGTSVYNEQFF. The chain is built from TRBV7-8 and TRBJ2-1, with 10 bases matching TRBD2. CDR1 and CDR2 (germline): SGHVS, FQNEAQ. The CDR3 covers 15 residues. After removal of 8 bases from V and 3 bases from J, the junction contained 7 bases not matched to a gene. Filled out from reference TRBV7-8 and TRBJ2-1, the complete variable domain reads GAGVSQSPRYKVAKRGQDVALRCDPISGHVSLFWYQQALGQGPEFLTYFQNEAQLDKSGLPSDRFFAERPEGSVSTLKIQRTQQEDSAVYLCASGAGTSVYNEQFFGPGTRLTVL.

This rearrangement joins TRBV7-9 to TRBJ1-1, with D unresolved. Germline CDR1 is SEHNR and CDR2 is FQNEAQ (reference sequence). CDR3 size: 14 residues. The V gene lost 1 base and the J gene lost 0 bases, with 6 bases spanning the gap. The CDR3 coding sequence is TGTGCCAGCAGCTTAGTCAGTTTGAACACTGAAGCTTTCTTT. Its protein product is CASSLVSLNTEAFF.

The rearrangement joins TRBV30 to TRBJ1-5; TRBD1 aligns across 7 bases. V lost 1 base to trimming and J lost 7 bases; unmatched junction nucleotides: 4. This CDR3 region has 13 residues. Germline lookup yields CDR1 GTSNPN and CDR2 SVGIG (reference sequence). CDR3 amino acids: CAWSGGGRQPQHF. CDR3 coding DNA: TGTGCCTGGAGTGGAGGGGGCAGACAGCCCCAGCATTTT.